These 25 T cell receptor beta chains were all obtained from the same sample, sequenced in a study of T cell repertoires and HLA-DP antigens. Antigens for these TCRs are unknown. Generated by immunoSEQ multiplex PCR, the TCRdb table keeps only in-frame clones and is missing some. The sample lists over 60,000 clones; roughly 77% were seen once. Material for sequencing was CD4+ T cells from PBMCs. The origin of the receptors is a man aged 60-69 years in good health and CMV-seronegative.

In this sample, this clone turned up a few times. The chain combines TRBV5-4 with TRBJ1-2; tentative D call: TRBD1 (6 bases). CDR1 SGHNT and CDR2 YYREEE come from the germline V gene (reference sequence). This CDR3 contains 14 residues. Trimming shortened V by 4 bases and J by 7 bases, and 17 bases separated the two germline ends. This CDR3 reads CASSVRGDSGGYTF. The CDR3, as DNA: TGTGCCAGCAGCGTGAGGGGGGATAGCGGTGGCTACACCTTC.

This chain links TRBV6-5 with TRBJ2-1; maybe TRBD1 (6 bases). CDR1 is MNHEY, CDR2 SVGAGI, per germline. The CDR3 has 16 amino acids. V dropped 0 bases and J dropped 6 bases, with 15 bases sitting between them. The CDR3 coding sequence is TGTGCCAGCAGTTACTCGATTGTAGGGACACCCAATGAGCAGTTCTTC. Translated: CASSYSIVGTPNEQFF.

The chain joins TRBV4-1 to TRBJ2-1; TRBD2 matches 7 bases. With V trimmed by 0 bases and J by 9 bases, 11 bases remained unmatched. Germline V gene sequence: CDR1 MGHRA, CDR2 YSYEKL. The CDR3 consists of 16 residues. The CDR3 DNA reads as TGCGCCAGCAGCCAAGACACCGGGACTACCTGGGGTGAGCAGTTCTTC. Amino acid sequence: CASSQDTGTTWGEQFF.

This chain connects TRBV7-3 to TRBJ2-2; TRBD1 agrees at 7 bases. After removal of 5 bases from V and 3 bases from J, the junction contained 6 bases not matched to a gene. This CDR3 contains 15 residues. Germline V gene sequence: CDR1 SGHTA, CDR2 FQGTGA. CDR3 protein: CASSPTGTDTGELFF. The DNA of the CDR3 is TGTGCCAGCAGCCCCACCGGGACAGACACCGGGGAGCTGTTTTTT.

The V call is TRBV11-2, the J call TRBJ1-2; D gene uncertain. The CDR3 length is 15 residues. CDR1 is SGHAT and CDR2 is FQNNGV in the germline V gene. V lost 5 bases, J lost 8 bases, and 21 bases lay in between. Written as DNA, the CDR3 is TGTGCCAGCAGCCTCGAACGGGGTTTGACGGGGGGCTACACCTTC. Its translation: CASSLERGLTGGYTF.

The chain joins TRBV5-1 to TRBJ2-7; 9 positions match TRBD2. V gave up 0 bases and J gave up 5 bases; unmatched junction bases: 9. Germline assignment: CDR1 SGHRS and CDR2 YFSETQ. There are 16 residues in the CDR3. For the CDR3, the DNA is TGCGCCAGCAGCTTGGGGTCTAGCGGGGTAGGTAACGAGCAGTACTTC. This codes for CASSLGSSGVGNEQYF. Looking up the rest from reference TRBV5-1 and TRBJ2-7 gives the full variable domain: KAGVTQTPRYLIKTRGQQVTLSCSPISGHRSVSWYQQTPGQGLQFLFEYFSETQRNKGNFPGRFSGRQFSNSRSEMNVSTLELGDSALYLCASSLGSSGVGNEQYFGPGTRLTVT.

J is TRBJ1-1 and V is TRBV30; maybe TRBD1 (6 bases). Germline V CDR1 and CDR2: GTSNPN, SVGIG (reference sequence). This CDR3 has 14 residues. The V end lost 0 bases, the J end lost 5 bases, and 13 bases lay between the germline ends. CDR3 in DNA: TGTGCCTGGAGTGTCGAAACAGGGTTTACTGAAGCTTTCTTT. This sequence encodes CAWSVETGFTEAFF.

The J gene is TRBJ2-2, the V gene TRBV29-1; D may be TRBD2 (7 bases). Germline CDR1 is SQVTM and CDR2 is ANQGSEA. The germline V and J ends were trimmed by 6 bases and 4 bases, with 15 bases remaining between them. This CDR3 is built from 14 residues. CDR3 protein: CSVGRGPPTGELFF. CDR3 coding DNA: TGCAGCGTGGGGCGGGGGCCACCCACCGGGGAGCTGTTTTTT.

This chain uses TRBV2 with TRBJ2-7; TRBD2 might be the D (5 bases). Looked up from germline, CDR1 is SNHLY and CDR2 is FYNNEI. V dropped 1 base and J dropped 9 bases, with 13 bases sitting between them. The CDR3 totals 13 residues. The CDR3 region is CASSEGASSGQYF. In DNA, the CDR3 is TGTGCCAGCAGTGAAGGGGCGTCGAGCGGGCAGTACTTC.

The chain recombines TRBV12-5 with TRBJ2-1; 14 bases match TRBD2. This CDR3 has 17 amino acids. In germline, CDR1 is LGHNT, CDR2 FRNRAP. With V trimmed by 0 bases and J by 7 bases, 5 bases remained unmatched. The CDR3, as DNA: TGTGCTAGTGGTTTGGTACAGGGACTAGCGGGAGAGAATGAGCAGTTCTTC. This translates into CASGLVQGLAGENEQFF.

The rearrangement joins TRBV10-2 to TRBJ1-1; 7 bases match TRBD1. CDR3 length: 13 amino acids. The germline gives CDR1 WSHSY, CDR2 SAAADI. The V gene end was trimmed by 6 bases and the J gene end by 4 bases; junction bases not matched to a gene: 5. The DNA of the CDR3 is TGCGCCAGCAGGTCGACAGGGTTCACTGAAGCTTTCTTT. Its translation is CASRSTGFTEAFF.

The CDR3 DNA is TGTGCCAGCAGCTTGACAGGGGGCGGCAATCAGCCCCAGCATTTT. This translates into CASSLTGGGNQPQHF. V is TRBV11-2 and J is TRBJ1-5; 10 nucleotides align to TRBD1. CDR1 is SGHAT and CDR2 is FQNNGV in the germline V gene. The CDR3 covers 15 residues. The junction had 1 base not matched to a gene; V was cut back by 3 bases and J by 2 bases.

The table lists this clone with a few counts. The genes are TRBV19 and TRBJ2-7; 11 bases align to TRBD1. The CDR3 totals 16 residues. The germline V gene encodes CDR1 LNHDA and CDR2 SQIVND (reference sequence). With V trimmed by 4 bases and J by 6 bases, 11 bases remained unmatched. CDR3 residues: CASSRTADRGLAEQYF. In nucleotides, the CDR3 is TGTGCCAGTAGTAGGACCGCGGACAGGGGGCTCGCCGAGCAGTACTTC.

Written as DNA, the CDR3 is TGCGCCAGCAGCGAGGTCCTGGGGGATGGCTACACCTTC. The encoded protein is CASSEVLGDGYTF. V usage is TRBV5-1 and J usage is TRBJ1-2; TRBD1 might be the D (5 bases). CDR3 length: 13 amino acids. The germline V and J ends were trimmed by 4 bases and 6 bases, with 13 bases remaining between them. Germline CDR1 reads SGHRS; CDR2 reads YFSETQ. The variable domain in full, completed from reference TRBV5-1 and TRBJ1-2, reads KAGVTQTPRYLIKTRGQQVTLSCSPISGHRSVSWYQQTPGQGLQFLFEYFSETQRNKGNFPGRFSGRQFSNSRSEMNVSTLELGDSALYLCASSEVLGDGYTFGSGTRLTVV.

The table lists this clone with a few counts. DNA for the CDR3: TGTGCCAGCAGCTCCCAAATGACTTGGAACACTGAAGCTTTCTTT. Translating it yields CASSSQMTWNTEAFF. The chain employs TRBV5-6 and TRBJ1-1; D remains ambiguous. Per germline, CDR1 SGHDT and CDR2 YYEEEE. Trimming removed 3 bases at V and 1 base at J, with 13 bases between. The length of the CDR3 is 15 residues.

The chain couples TRBV4-2 to TRBJ2-2, with D tentatively TRBD2 (5 bases). The germline gives CDR1 LGHNA, CDR2 YNFKEQ. Trimming stripped 6 bases from V and 5 bases from J, with 7 bases between. This CDR3 is 12 amino acids long. The CDR3 is CASRRGTGELFF. Written as DNA, the CDR3 is TGTGCCAGCAGGAGAGGGACCGGGGAGCTGTTTTTT.

The gene calls are TRBV10-3 and TRBJ1-3; D uncertain. V lost 4 bases to trimming and J lost 0 bases, with 10 bases between them. The CDR3 totals 15 residues. CDR1 is ENHRY and CDR2 is SYGVKD in the germline V gene. The CDR3 loop is CAISVTPDSGNTIYF. The CDR3 DNA is TGTGCCATCAGTGTTACACCAGACTCTGGAAACACCATATATTTT.

V usage is TRBV30 and J usage is TRBJ1-5; TRBD1 might be the D (5 bases). The CDR3 has 13 residues. The V end lost 2 bases, the J end lost 6 bases, and 11 bases lay between the germline ends. Germline values: CDR1 GTSNPN, CDR2 SVGIG (reference sequence). CDR3 sequence (DNA): TGTGCCTGGAGTTGGGCAGGGTTTCAGCCCCAGCATTTT. It encodes CAWSWAGFQPQHF.

As regards this clone: Other DNA sequences in this specimen translate into the identical CDR3. The V and J genes are TRBV19 and TRBJ2-1; D tentatively fits TRBD1 or TRBD2 (5 bases each). Germline CDR1 and CDR2: LNHDA and SQIVND (reference sequence). The CDR3 spans 15 residues. The V and J ends lost 0 bases and 3 bases respectively, with 9 bases between them. In nucleotides, the CDR3 is TGTGCCAGTAGTATAGATAGGGACCGCTACAATGAGCAGTTCTTC. This gives the protein CASSIDRDRYNEQFF. The variable domain in full, with the rest retrieved from reference TRBV19 and TRBJ2-1, is DGGITQSPKYLFRKEGQNVTLSCEQNLNHDAMYWYRQDPGQGLRLIYYSQIVNDFQKGDIAEGYSVSREKKESFPLTVTSAQKNPTAFYLCASSIDRDRYNEQFFGPGTRLTVL.

J is TRBJ1-5 and V is TRBV7-8; no definite D call. Germline CDR1 and CDR2: SGHVS and FQNEAQ. The CDR3 is 15 amino acids. V was clipped by 3 bases and J by 0 bases, with 9 bases between them. This chain's CDR3 is CASSFGQVSNQPQHF. CDR3 DNA sequence: TGTGCCAGCAGCTTTGGGCAGGTTAGCAATCAGCCCCAGCATTTT.

The gene calls are TRBV6-5 and TRBJ2-5; D possibly corresponds to TRBD2 (6 bases). The germline V and J ends were trimmed by 6 bases and 2 bases, with 13 bases remaining between them. This CDR3 has 14 residues. CDR1 is MNHEY and CDR2 is SVGAGI in the germline V gene. The CDR3 DNA follows: TGTGCCAGCAGGCTCCTAGCGAGACAAGAGACCCAGTACTTC. Protein: CASRLLARQETQYF.

The V call is TRBV28, the J call TRBJ1-1; 7 bases map to TRBD1. CDR3 length: 12 residues. Germline V gene data show CDR1 as MDHEN and CDR2 as SYDVKM. Trimming cost V 7 bases and J 4 bases; bases outside gene matches: 3. The CDR3 spells CASNRQGTEAFF. The CDR3 DNA sequence: TGTGCCAGCAATAGACAGGGCACTGAAGCTTTCTTT.

This clone turned up a few times. The gene calls are TRBV14 and TRBJ1-6, with D possibly TRBD1 on 5 matching bases. In germline, CDR1 is SGHDN, CDR2 FVKESK. CDR3 length equals 15 residues. V dropped 1 base and J dropped 10 bases, with 14 bases sitting between them. CDR3 amino acids: CASSQGWGIQSPLHF. In nucleotides, the CDR3 is TGTGCCAGCAGCCAAGGCTGGGGGATTCAGTCACCCCTCCACTTT.

The chain has TRBV7-2 and TRBJ1-5; 8 bases map to TRBD1. Germline loops: CDR1 SGHTA, CDR2 FQGNSA. The trim removed 5 bases at V and 9 bases at J, leaving 12 bases unmatched. This CDR3 region has 15 residues. CDR3 in amino acids: CASSPHGGQAVPQHF. The CDR3 DNA reads as TGTGCCAGCAGCCCCCACGGGGGACAGGCCGTGCCCCAGCATTTT.

The genes are TRBV7-3 and TRBJ1-1, with 9 bases identical to TRBD1. Trimming at V came to 5 bases and at J to 9 bases, leaving 7 bases not matched to a gene. The germline gives CDR1 SGHTA, CDR2 FQGTGA. The CDR3 contains 13 residues. The CDR3 loop reads CASSMDRGKKAFF. Here the CDR3 DNA reads TGTGCCAGCAGCATGGACAGGGGAAAAAAAGCTTTCTTT.